This TCR beta chain was sequenced during a study of T cell repertoires in cytomegalovirus infection. Across the whole study: Both a matching HLA type and CMV infection were indicated by public TCR beta signatures.

The CDR3 has 13 residues. The germline V and J ends were trimmed by 6 bases and 5 bases, with 12 bases remaining between them. In germline, CDR1 is SGHRS, CDR2 YFSETQ. Comment on this clonotype: What it recognizes is unknown.

Broader study findings: Public TCR beta family frequency separated CMV-and-HLA carriers, including in an independent cohort. In two of eight donors, the top clonotype was HLA-C-restricted CMV-specific.

In TCRdb, the reads were re-called with MiXCR into one record per CDR3 protein. The table lists roughly 760,000 distinct CDR3 sequences, 35% to 40% of them singletons, with roughly 2.9% in the top ten. The chain recombines TRBV5-1 with TRBJ2-1; no firm D call. The sample comprised PBMCs. The TCR originated in a human donor in good health (CMV status not recorded). Some clones in this sample may be carry-over from other donors' samples. CDR3 amino acids: CASNRVVNNEQFF. In nucleotides, the CDR3 is TGCGCCAGCAATCGCGTCGTCAACAATGAGCAGTTCTTC. The whole variable domain, filled in from reference TRBV5-1 and TRBJ2-1, reads KAGVTQTPRYLIKTRGQQVTLSCSPISGHRSVSWYQQTPGQGLQFLFEYFSETQRNKGNFPGRFSGRQFSNSRSEMNVSTLELGDSALYLCASNRVVNNEQFFGPGTRLTVL.